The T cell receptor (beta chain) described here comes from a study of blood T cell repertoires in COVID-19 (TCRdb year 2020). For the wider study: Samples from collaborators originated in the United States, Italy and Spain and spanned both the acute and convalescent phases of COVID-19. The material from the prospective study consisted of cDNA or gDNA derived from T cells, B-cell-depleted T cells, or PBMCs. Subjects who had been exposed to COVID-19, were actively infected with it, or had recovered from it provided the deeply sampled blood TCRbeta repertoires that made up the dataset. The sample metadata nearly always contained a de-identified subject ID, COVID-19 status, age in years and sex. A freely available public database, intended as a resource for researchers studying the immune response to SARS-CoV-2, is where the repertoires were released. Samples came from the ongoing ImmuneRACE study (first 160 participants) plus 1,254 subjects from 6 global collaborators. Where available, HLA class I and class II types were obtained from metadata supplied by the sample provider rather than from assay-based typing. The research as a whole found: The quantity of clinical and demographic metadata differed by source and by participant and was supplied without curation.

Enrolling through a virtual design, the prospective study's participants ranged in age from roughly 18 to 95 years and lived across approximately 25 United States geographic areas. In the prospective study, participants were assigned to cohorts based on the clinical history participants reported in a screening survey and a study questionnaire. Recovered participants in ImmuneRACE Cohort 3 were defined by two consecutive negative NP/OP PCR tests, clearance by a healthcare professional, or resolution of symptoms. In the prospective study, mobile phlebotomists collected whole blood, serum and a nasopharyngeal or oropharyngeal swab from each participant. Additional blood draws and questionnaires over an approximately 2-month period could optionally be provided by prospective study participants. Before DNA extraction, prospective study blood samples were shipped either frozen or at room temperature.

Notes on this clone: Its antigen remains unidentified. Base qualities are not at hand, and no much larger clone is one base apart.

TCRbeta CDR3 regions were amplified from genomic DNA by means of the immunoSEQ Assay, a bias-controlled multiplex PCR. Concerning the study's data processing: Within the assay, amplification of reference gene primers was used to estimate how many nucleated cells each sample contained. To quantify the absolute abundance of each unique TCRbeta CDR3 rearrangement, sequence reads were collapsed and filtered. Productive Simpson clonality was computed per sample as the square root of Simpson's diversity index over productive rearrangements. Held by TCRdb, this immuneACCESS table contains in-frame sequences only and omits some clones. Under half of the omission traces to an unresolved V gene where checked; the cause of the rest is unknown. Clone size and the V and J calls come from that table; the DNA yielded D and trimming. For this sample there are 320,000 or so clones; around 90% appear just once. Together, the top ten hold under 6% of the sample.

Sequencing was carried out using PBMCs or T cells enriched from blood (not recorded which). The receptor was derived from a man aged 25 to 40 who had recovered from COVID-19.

At the DNA level, the sequence is TGTGCCAGCAGTGGGACAGGGTCCCGCATTCAGTACTTC. Its protein is CASSGTGSRIQYF. The chain joins TRBV27 to TRBJ2-4, with 9 bases in between that match TRBD1. The junction shows trimming of 5 bases on V and 9 bases on J, and the gene matches do not reach 5 bases of it. The CDR3 contains 13 residues, cysteine and phenylalanine counted. The entry retains the CDR3 DNA only, 39 bases that are in frame from base 1. Reading the germline V gene (reference sequence) gives CDR1 MNHEY and CDR2 SMNVEV.